The 10 T cell receptor beta chains listed next were all sequenced from one sample in a study of blood T cell repertoires in COVID-19. The data were produced by immunoSEQ multiplex PCR, yet TCRdb's version contains in-frame clones alone and is incomplete. The sample has 270,000 or so clones, 90% seen once. Sequencing input: PBMCs or T cells enriched from blood (not recorded which). All receptors come from a woman aged 25-40 years with acute COVID-19.

The rearrangement joins TRBV27 to TRBJ1-5; D possibly corresponds to TRBD1 (6 bases). This CDR3 has 16 amino acids. Trimming took 0 bases from V and 7 from J, leaving 16 bases between them. The germline V gene encodes CDR1 MNHEY and CDR2 SMNVEV (reference sequence). CDR3 bases: TGTGCCAGCAGTTTATCGGTCAGGGGAGGGAAGCAGCCCCAGCATTTT. Its protein is CASSLSVRGGKQPQHF.

The V call is TRBV9, the J call TRBJ2-1; no clear D. The CDR3 covers 12 residues. V dropped 4 bases and J dropped 5 bases, with 7 bases sitting between them. The germline gives CDR1 SGDLS, CDR2 YYNGEE. CDR3 residues: CASSSFNNEQFF. DNA of the CDR3: TGTGCCAGCAGCTCCTTTAACAATGAGCAGTTCTTC.

The gene calls are TRBV5-1 and TRBJ2-1, with 13 bases aligning to TRBD2. The CDR3 loop spans 19 amino acids. The germline V gene encodes CDR1 SGHRS and CDR2 YFSETQ. The ends lost 4 bases at V and 3 bases at J; junction bases unmatched: 13. As DNA, the CDR3 is TGCGCCAGCAGCCGGAGACTAGCGGGAGGAAGCCAGGACTACAATGAGCAGTTCTTC. Protein sequence: CASSRRLAGGSQDYNEQFF.

J is TRBJ2-7 and V is TRBV28; TRBD2 matches 8 bases. V shed 3 bases and J 6 bases; nucleotides not matched to a gene: 7. Germline CDR1 and CDR2: MDHEN and SYDVKM. The CDR3 runs 14 residues. The CDR3 here is CASSFREGGIEQYF. The CDR3 coding sequence is TGTGCCAGCAGTTTCCGGGAGGGCGGGATCGAGCAGTACTTC.

Here the CDR3 reads CASSLREGAKNIQYF. DNA for the CDR3: TGTGCCAGCAGCTTAAGGGAGGGAGCCAAAAACATTCAGTACTTC. J is TRBJ2-4 and V is TRBV7-8, with 7 bases identical to TRBD2. The junction had 1 base not matched to a gene; V was cut back by 2 bases and J by 0 bases. CDR1 and CDR2 from the germline V gene are SGHVS and FQNEAQ. The CDR3 totals 15 residues.

The chain employs TRBV11-2 and TRBJ1-6, with 10 bases fitting TRBD1. The CDR3 has 18 amino acids. The junction had 11 bases not matched to a gene; V was cut back by 2 bases and J by 7 bases. CDR1 SGHAT and CDR2 FQNNGV come from the germline V gene. CDR3 DNA sequence: TGTGCCAGCAGCTTATTTAGTGTGAGGGGACAGGGGAATTCACCCCTCCACTTT. Translating it yields CASSLFSVRGQGNSPLHF. The variable domain in full, with the rest retrieved from reference TRBV11-2 and TRBJ1-6, is EAGVAQSPRYKIIEKRQSVAFWCNPISGHATLYWYQQILGQGPKLLIQFQNNGVVDDSQLPKDRFSAERLKGVDSTLKIQPAKLEDSAVYLCASSLFSVRGQGNSPLHFGNGTRLTVT.

J is TRBJ2-5 and V is TRBV30; possibly TRBD2 for D (5 bases). The ends were cut back, 8 bases at V and 1 base at J, with 20 bases in the middle. CDR3 length: 15 residues. Germline V gene sequence: CDR1 GTSNPN, CDR2 SVGIG (reference sequence). The DNA of the CDR3 is TGTGCCGCCTCCTTTAAGGGAGACCTCCAAGAGACCCAGTACTTC. Protein: CAASFKGDLQETQYF.

The CDR3 is CATSDPGRGYGYTF. DNA for the CDR3: TGTGCCACCAGTGATCCGGGAAGAGGCTATGGCTACACCTTC. This chain joins TRBV24-1 and TRBJ1-2; D ambiguous. V lost 3 bases and J 4 bases, leaving 11 bases between the germline ends. Per germline, CDR1 KGHDR and CDR2 SFDVKD. This CDR3 region has 14 residues.

The chain carries TRBV12-5 and TRBJ2-1; 7 nucleotides agree with TRBD2. Germline-derived CDR1 and CDR2 are LGHNT and FRNRAP. This CDR3 comprises 16 residues. With 6 bases clipped from V and 0 bases from J, the junction kept 8 bases outside the gene matches. Here the CDR3 reads CASGPGLPSSYNEQFF. The CDR3 DNA sequence: TGTGCTAGTGGCCCGGGACTACCGAGCTCCTACAATGAGCAGTTCTTC.

This chain joins TRBV28 and TRBJ2-7; 8 bases match TRBD2. The length of the CDR3 is 13 residues. The germline V gene encodes CDR1 MDHEN and CDR2 SYDVKM. Losses at the gene ends were 1 base for V and 6 bases for J; bases not matched to a gene: 2. Written as DNA, the CDR3 is TGTGCCAGCAGTTTATTAAGCGGGAGCGAGCAGTACTTC. Amino acids: CASSLLSGSEQYF. Full variable domain (rest looked up from reference TRBV28 and TRBJ2-7): DVKVTQSSRYLVKRTGEKVFLECVQDMDHENMFWYRQDPGLGLRLIYFSYDVKMKEKGDIPEGYSVSREKKERFSLILESASTNQTSMYLCASSLLSGSEQYFGPGTRLTVT.